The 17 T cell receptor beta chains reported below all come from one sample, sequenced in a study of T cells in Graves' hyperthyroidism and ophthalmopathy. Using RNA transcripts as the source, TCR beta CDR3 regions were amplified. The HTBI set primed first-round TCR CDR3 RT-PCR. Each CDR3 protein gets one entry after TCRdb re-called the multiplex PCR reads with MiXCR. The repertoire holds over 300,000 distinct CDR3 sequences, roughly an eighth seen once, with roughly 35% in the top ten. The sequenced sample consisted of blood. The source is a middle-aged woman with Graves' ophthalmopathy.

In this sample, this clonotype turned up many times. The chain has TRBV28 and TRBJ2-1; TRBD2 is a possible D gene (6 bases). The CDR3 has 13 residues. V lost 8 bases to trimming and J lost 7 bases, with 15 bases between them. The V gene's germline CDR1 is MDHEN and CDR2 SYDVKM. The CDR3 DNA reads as TGTGCCAGCCTCTCGCGGGAAGGGAATGAGCAGTTCTTC. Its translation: CASLSREGNEQFF.

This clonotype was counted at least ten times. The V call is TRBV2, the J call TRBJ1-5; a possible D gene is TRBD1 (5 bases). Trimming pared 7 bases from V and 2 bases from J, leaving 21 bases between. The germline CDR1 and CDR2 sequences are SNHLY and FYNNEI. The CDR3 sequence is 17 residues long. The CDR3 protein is CASKKGSNPAGNQPQHF. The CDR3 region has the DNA TGTGCCAGCAAGAAGGGGTCCAACCCCGCTGGCAATCAGCCCCAGCATTTT.

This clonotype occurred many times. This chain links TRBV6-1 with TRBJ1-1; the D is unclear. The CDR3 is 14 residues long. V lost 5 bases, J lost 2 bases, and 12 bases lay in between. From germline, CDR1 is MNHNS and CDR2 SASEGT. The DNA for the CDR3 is TGTGCCAGCAGTTTCGCGCCCGGAAACACTGAAGCTTTCTTT. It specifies CASSFAPGNTEAFF.

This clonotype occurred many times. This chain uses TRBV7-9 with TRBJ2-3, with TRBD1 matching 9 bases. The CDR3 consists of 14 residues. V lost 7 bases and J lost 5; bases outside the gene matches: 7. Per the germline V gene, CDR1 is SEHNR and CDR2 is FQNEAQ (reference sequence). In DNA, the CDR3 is TGTGCCAGCACCCGGGGACAGGGAGAAGATACGCAGTATTTT. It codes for CASTRGQGEDTQYF.

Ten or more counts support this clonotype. The CDR3 reads CASSLPSGTGNTEAFF. CDR3 nucleotides: TGTGCCAGCAGCCTCCCCTCCGGGACAGGGAACACTGAAGCTTTCTTT. This chain uses TRBV12-3 or TRBV12-4 with TRBJ1-1; 8 bases are a match to TRBD1. The CDR3 consists of 16 residues. Trimming removed 6 bases from V and 1 base from J; junction bases left unmatched: 10.

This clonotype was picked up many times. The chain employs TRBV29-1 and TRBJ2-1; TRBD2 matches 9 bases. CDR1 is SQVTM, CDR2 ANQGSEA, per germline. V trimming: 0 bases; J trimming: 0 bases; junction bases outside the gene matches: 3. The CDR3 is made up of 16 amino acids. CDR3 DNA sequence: TGCAGCGTTGAAGAGGCGGGGGGGAGCTCCTACAATGAGCAGTTCTTC. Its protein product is CSVEEAGGSSYNEQFF.

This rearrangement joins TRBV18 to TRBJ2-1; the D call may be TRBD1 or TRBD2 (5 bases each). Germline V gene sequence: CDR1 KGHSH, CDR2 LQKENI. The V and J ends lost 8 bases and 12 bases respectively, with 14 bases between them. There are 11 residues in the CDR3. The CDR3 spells CASRGVRGQFF. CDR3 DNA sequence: TGTGCCAGCCGAGGGGTCCGCGGGCAGTTCTTC.

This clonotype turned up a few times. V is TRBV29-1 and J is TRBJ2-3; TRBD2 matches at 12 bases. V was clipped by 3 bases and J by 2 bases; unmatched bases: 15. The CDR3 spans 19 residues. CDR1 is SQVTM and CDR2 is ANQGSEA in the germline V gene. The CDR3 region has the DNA TGCAGCGTTGAGAAAGGGCTAGCGGGAGGGCAGTTTGTCACAGATACGCAGTATTTT. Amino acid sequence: CSVEKGLAGGQFVTDTQYF.

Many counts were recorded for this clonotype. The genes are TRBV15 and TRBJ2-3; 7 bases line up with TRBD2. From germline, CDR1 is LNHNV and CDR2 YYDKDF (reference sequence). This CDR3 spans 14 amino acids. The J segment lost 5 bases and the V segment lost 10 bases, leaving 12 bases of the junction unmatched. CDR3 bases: TGTGCCAGCCAGAAGCGGGATCAGAAAGATACGCAGTATTTT. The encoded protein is CASQKRDQKDTQYF.

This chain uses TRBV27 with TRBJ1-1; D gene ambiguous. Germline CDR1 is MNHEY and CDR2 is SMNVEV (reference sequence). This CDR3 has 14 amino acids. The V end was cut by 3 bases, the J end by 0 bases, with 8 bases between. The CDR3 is CASSFGSMNTEAFF. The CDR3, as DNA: TGTGCCAGCAGTTTCGGCAGCATGAACACTGAAGCTTTCTTT.

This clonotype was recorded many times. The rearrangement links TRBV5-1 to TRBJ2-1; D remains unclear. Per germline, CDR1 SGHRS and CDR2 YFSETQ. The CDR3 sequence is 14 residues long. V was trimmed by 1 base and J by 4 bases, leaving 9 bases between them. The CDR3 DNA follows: TGCGCCAGCAGCTTGAATAACGGTTACAATGAGCAGTTCTTC. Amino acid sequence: CASSLNNGYNEQFF.

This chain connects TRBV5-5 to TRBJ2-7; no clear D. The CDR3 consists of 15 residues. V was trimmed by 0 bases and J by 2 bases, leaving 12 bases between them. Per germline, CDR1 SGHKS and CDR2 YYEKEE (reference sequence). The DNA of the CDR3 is TGTGCCAGCAGCTTGGCGGGCATATCTGCCTACGAGCAGTACTTC. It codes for CASSLAGISAYEQYF.

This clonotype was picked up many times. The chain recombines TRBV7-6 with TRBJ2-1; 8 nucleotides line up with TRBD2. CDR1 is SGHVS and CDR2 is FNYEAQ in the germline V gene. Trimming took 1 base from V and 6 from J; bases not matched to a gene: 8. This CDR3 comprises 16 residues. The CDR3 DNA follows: TGTGCCAGCAGCTTAGTGTCCGGGGGGGCCGGCAATGAGCAGTTCTTC. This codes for CASSLVSGGAGNEQFF.

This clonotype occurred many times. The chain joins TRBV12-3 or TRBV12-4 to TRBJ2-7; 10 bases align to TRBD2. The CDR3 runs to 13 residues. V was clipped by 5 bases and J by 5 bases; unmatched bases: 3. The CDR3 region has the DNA TGTGCCAGCAGTAGGACTAGCGGCAACGAGCAGTACTTC. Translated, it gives CASSRTSGNEQYF.

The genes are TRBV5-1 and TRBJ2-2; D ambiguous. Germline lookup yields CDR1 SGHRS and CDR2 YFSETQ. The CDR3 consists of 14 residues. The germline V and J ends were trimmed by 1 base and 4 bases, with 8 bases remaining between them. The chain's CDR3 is CASSLSPTTGELFF. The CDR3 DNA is TGCGCCAGCAGCTTGTCTCCCACCACCGGGGAGCTGTTTTTT.

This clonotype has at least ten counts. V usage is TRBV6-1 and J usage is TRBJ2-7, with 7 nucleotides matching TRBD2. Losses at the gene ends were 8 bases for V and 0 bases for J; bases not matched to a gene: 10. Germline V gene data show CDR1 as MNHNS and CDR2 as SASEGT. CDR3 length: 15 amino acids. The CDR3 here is CASATTAGSSYEQYF. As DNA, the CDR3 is TGTGCCAGCGCCACTACAGCGGGGAGCTCCTACGAGCAGTACTTC.

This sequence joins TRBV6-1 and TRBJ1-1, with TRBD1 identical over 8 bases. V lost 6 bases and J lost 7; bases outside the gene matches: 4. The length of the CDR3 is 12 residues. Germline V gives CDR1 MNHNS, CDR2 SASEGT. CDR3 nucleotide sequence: TGTGCCAGCAGGCGAGGACAGGGTGAAGCTTTCTTT. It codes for CASRRGQGEAFF.